The 25 T cell receptor beta chains presented below share a single source sample, sequenced in a study of blood T cell repertoires in COVID-19. Using immunoSEQ multiplex PCR, the repertoire was profiled, and TCRdb retains in-frame clones only, with some absent. This table holds 140,000 to 150,000 clones, approximately 90% found once. The sequenced sample was PBMCs or T cells enriched from blood (not recorded which). The source of these receptors is a man between 45 and 60 years old who had recovered from COVID-19.

The rearrangement uses TRBV7-9 and TRBJ1-2; a weak D match, TRBD1 (5 bases). The germline V gene encodes CDR1 SEHNR and CDR2 FQNEAQ (reference sequence). V lost 2 bases and J 3 bases, leaving 13 bases between the germline ends. The CDR3 has 15 amino acids. DNA of the CDR3: TGTGCCAGCAGCTTAACCGAGGGAGGGGACTATGGCTACACCTTC. As protein: CASSLTEGGDYGYTF.

The chain couples TRBV7-3 to TRBJ1-6; TRBD1 matches 8 bases. CDR1 SGHTA and CDR2 FQGTGA come from the germline V gene. This CDR3 comprises 15 residues. V was pared by 7 bases and J by 5 bases, with 7 bases of the junction left unmatched. The CDR3: CASTHRDRNNSPLHF. The CDR3 DNA follows: TGTGCCAGCACCCACCGGGACAGGAATAATTCACCCCTCCACTTT.

The chain recombines TRBV15 with TRBJ1-2; D is unresolved. V shed 1 base and J shed 8 bases, with 14 bases lying between them. Germline V CDR1 and CDR2: LNHNV, YYDKDF (reference sequence). This CDR3 is built from 14 residues. The CDR3 DNA reads as TGTGCCACCAGCAGAGCTCCCGGTACGATAGGCTACACCTTC. Translation gives CATSRAPGTIGYTF.

The CDR3 protein is CASSSEPAGEVEQFF. The CDR3 nucleotides are TGCGCCAGCAGCTCAGAACCAGCGGGAGAGGTTGAGCAGTTCTTC. V gene TRBV5-1 combines with J gene TRBJ2-1; 8 positions match TRBD2. The CDR3 loop spans 15 amino acids. Trimming removed 3 bases from V and 9 bases from J; junction bases left unmatched: 11. Germline V gene data show CDR1 as SGHRS and CDR2 as YFSETQ.

The gene calls are TRBV19 and TRBJ2-7; 7 bases map to TRBD1. This CDR3 comprises 13 residues. The V segment lost 6 bases and the J segment 6 bases; nucleotides outside the gene matches: 8. CDR1 is LNHDA, CDR2 SQIVND, per germline (reference sequence). CDR3 loop: CASRTSGTVEQYF. The CDR3 DNA is TGTGCCAGTAGGACTTCCGGGACAGTCGAGCAGTACTTC.

J is TRBJ1-1 and V is TRBV5-1; 7 bases line up with TRBD1. This CDR3 contains 15 residues. Per the germline V gene, CDR1 is SGHRS and CDR2 is YFSETQ. V dropped 4 bases and J dropped 1; count of bases not matched to a gene: 7. The CDR3 protein is CASSLTTGANTEAFF. The CDR3 DNA follows: TGCGCCAGCAGCCTTACCACAGGGGCGAACACTGAAGCTTTCTTT.

The chain is built from TRBV30 and TRBJ1-4; 7 nucleotides agree with TRBD1. CDR3 length equals 14 residues. Trimming at V came to 3 bases and at J to 8 bases, leaving 9 bases not matched to a gene. CDR1 and CDR2 (germline): GTSNPN, SVGIG (reference sequence). The CDR3 loop is CAWRKTGSGEKLFF. The CDR3 nucleotides read TGTGCCTGGAGGAAGACAGGGAGTGGGGAAAAACTGTTTTTT. Looking up the rest from reference TRBV30 and TRBJ1-4 gives the full variable domain: SQTIHQWPATLVQPVGSPLSLECTVEGTSNPNLYWYRQAAGRGLQLLFYSVGIGQISSEVPQNLSASRPQDRQFILSSKKLLLSDSGFYLCAWRKTGSGEKLFFGSGTQLSVL.

The chain is built from TRBV15 and TRBJ1-6; D gene ambiguous. V was clipped by 0 bases and J by 6 bases, with 15 bases between them. CDR3 size: 17 residues. Germline V gene lookup returns CDR1 LNHNV and CDR2 YYDKDF (reference sequence). CDR3 in amino acids: CATSRDRFRQVNSPLHF. The DNA of the CDR3 is TGTGCCACCAGCAGAGATCGATTTAGGCAGGTTAATTCACCCCTCCACTTT.

In this sample, this clone turned up once. This chain joins TRBV6-2 or TRBV6-3 and TRBJ2-1; 8 bases fit TRBD2. This CDR3 has 13 amino acids. Per the germline V gene, CDR1 is MNHEY and CDR2 is SVGEGT. The trim removed 2 bases at V and 8 bases at J, leaving 2 bases unmatched. The DNA of the CDR3 is TGTGCCAGCAGTTACCGGGGGGGGGATGAGCAGTTCTTC. Translating gives CASSYRGGDEQFF.

The chain combines TRBV24-1 with TRBJ1-2; weak D call: TRBD1 (5 bases). There are 13 residues in the CDR3. The V and J ends lost 11 bases and 3 bases respectively, with 15 bases between them. Germline CDR1 reads KGHDR; CDR2 reads SFDVKD. Written as DNA, the CDR3 is TGTGCCATCTCCCGAGGGGACTACTATGGCTACACCTTC. Encoded protein: CAISRGDYYGYTF.

The chain employs TRBV20-1 and TRBJ2-7, with a tentative D call TRBD1 (5 bases). The V gene lost 6 bases and the J gene lost 4 bases, with 10 bases spanning the gap. Per germline, CDR1 DFQATT and CDR2 SNEGSKA (reference sequence). The CDR3 contains 11 residues. The CDR3 sequence is CSAQGLYEQYF. The CDR3 region has the DNA TGCAGTGCCCAGGGTTTATACGAGCAGTACTTC.

V gene TRBV29-1 combines with J gene TRBJ1-6; 7 bases are shared with TRBD1. The V gene's germline CDR1 is SQVTM and CDR2 ANQGSEA. This CDR3 comprises 13 residues. V lost 4 bases to trimming and J lost 7 bases; unmatched junction nucleotides: 4. CDR3 sequence: CSVAGDRNSPLHF. Here the CDR3 DNA reads TGCAGCGTTGCAGGGGACAGAAATTCACCCCTCCACTTT.

J is TRBJ1-2 and V is TRBV2; 8 positions agree with TRBD1. The germline gives CDR1 SNHLY, CDR2 FYNNEI. The CDR3 has 13 residues. Trimming removed 5 bases from V and 8 bases from J; junction bases left unmatched: 7. The CDR3 loop reads CASSLTGGEGYTF. CDR3 sequence (DNA): TGTGCCAGCAGTCTTACAGGGGGGGAGGGCTACACCTTC.

V usage is TRBV7-9 and J usage is TRBJ2-5, with no clear D. The CDR3 sequence is 15 residues long. Trimming took 5 bases from V and 2 from J, leaving 15 bases between them. Germline-derived CDR1 and CDR2 are SEHNR and FQNEAQ (reference sequence). The CDR3: CASSPNFRVQETQYF. The CDR3 DNA follows: TGTGCCAGCAGCCCTAACTTCCGGGTTCAAGAGACCCAGTACTTC.

This rearrangement joins TRBV28 to TRBJ2-7, with TRBD2 identical over 7 bases. This CDR3 is 12 amino acids long. With V trimmed by 5 bases and J by 7 bases, 5 bases remained unmatched. Germline values: CDR1 MDHEN, CDR2 SYDVKM. The CDR3 loop is CASSMTSSEQYF. The CDR3 region has the DNA TGTGCCAGCAGTATGACTAGCAGTGAGCAGTACTTC.

This clone was found a few times. The chain links TRBV28 to TRBJ2-7; no clear D gene. CDR1 MDHEN and CDR2 SYDVKM come from the germline V gene. Trimming stripped 2 bases from V and 3 bases from J, with 5 bases between. This CDR3 comprises 12 residues. CDR3 sequence reads: CASSLNNYEQYV. The CDR3 DNA sequence: TGTGCCAGCAGTTTAAACAACTACGAGCAGTACGTC.

This clone was recorded a few times. V usage is TRBV4-1 and J usage is TRBJ2-5; TRBD2 agrees at 11 bases. This CDR3 spans 17 amino acids. The junction had 8 bases not matched to a gene; V was cut back by 4 bases and J by 1 base. CDR1 and CDR2 from the germline V gene are MGHRA and YSYEKL. CDR3 region: CASSRSPGLAVQETQYF. The CDR3 DNA reads TGCGCCAGCAGCCGAAGCCCGGGACTAGCGGTCCAAGAGACCCAGTACTTC.

In this sample, this clone turned up once. This rearrangement joins TRBV4-3 to TRBJ1-1; tentative D call: TRBD1 (6 bases). Between the trimmed V and J ends, which lost 0 bases and 5 bases, there was a span of 10 bases. Germline V gene lookup returns CDR1 LGHNA and CDR2 YSLEER. The CDR3 is made up of 14 amino acids. CDR3 DNA sequence: TGCGCCAGCAGCCAAGACAGGGGTAAGACTGAAGCTTTCTTT. Its translation is CASSQDRGKTEAFF.

The chain joins TRBV24-1 to TRBJ2-6, with D possibly being TRBD1 (5 bases). Looked up from germline, CDR1 is KGHDR and CDR2 is SFDVKD. The CDR3 spans 15 residues. The germline V and J ends were trimmed by 4 bases and 3 bases, with 9 bases remaining between them. This chain's CDR3 is CATSDPGFGANVLTF. The CDR3 coding sequence is TGTGCCACCAGTGACCCAGGGTTTGGGGCCAACGTCCTGACTTTC.

This clone was seen a handful of times. This rearrangement joins TRBV7-3 to TRBJ2-7, with D unresolved. The V end was cut by 0 bases, the J end by 9 bases, with 12 bases between. This CDR3 comprises 13 residues. CDR1 and CDR2 (germline): SGHTA, FQGTGA. In DNA form, the CDR3 reads TGTGCCAGCAGCTTAACCGACTGGTCGGTGCAGTACTTC. This sequence encodes CASSLTDWSVQYF.

The chain carries TRBV9 and TRBJ1-1; TRBD1 matches at 7 bases. J gave up 1 base and V 1 base, and 1 base lay outside the gene matches. Germline CDR1 reads SGDLS; CDR2 reads YYNGEE. The CDR3 contains 14 residues. CDR3 DNA: TGTGCCAGCAGCGTACAGGGGGAGAACACTGAAGCTTTCTTT. It encodes CASSVQGENTEAFF.

V gene TRBV25-1 combines with J gene TRBJ1-4; the match to TRBD1 covers 7 bases. The germline V gene has CDR1 MGHDK and CDR2 SYGVNS. Trimming cost V 4 bases and J 6 bases; bases outside gene matches: 2. This CDR3 is built from 13 residues. The CDR3 nucleotides read TGTGCCAGCAGTGGACAGGGATATGAAAAACTGTTTTTT. This sequence encodes CASSGQGYEKLFF.

The chain links TRBV3-1 (or the pseudogene TRBV3-2) to TRBJ1-4; D may be TRBD1 (5 bases). V lost 5 bases to trimming and J lost 0 bases, with 19 bases between them. CDR3 length: 18 amino acids. CDR1 is LGHDT and CDR2 is YNNKEL in the germline V gene (reference sequence). CDR3 residues: CASSSRGGVLSTNEKLFF. The CDR3 DNA reads TGTGCCAGCAGCTCGCGAGGAGGGGTACTTTCAACTAATGAAAAACTGTTTTTT.

The J gene is TRBJ1-5, the V gene TRBV13; possible D gene TRBD1, 6 bases. The CDR3 consists of 17 residues. The V end was cut by 3 bases, the J end by 2 bases, with 17 bases between. In germline, CDR1 is PRHDT, CDR2 FYEKMQ (reference sequence). The CDR3 DNA follows: TGTGCCAGCAGCTTGAGTAGGGCGGCAGGGGGCAATCAGCCCCAGCATTTT. Residues: CASSLSRAAGGNQPQHF.

The chain recombines TRBV2 with TRBJ2-5; TRBD1 is a possible D gene (5 bases). Deletions cut 7 bases from V and 5 bases from J, with 17 bases between. The CDR3 has 14 amino acids. Looked up from germline, CDR1 is SNHLY and CDR2 is FYNNEI. CDR3 sequence (DNA): TGTGCCAGCATTAGGGGAACGGTCACGGAGACCCAGTACTTC. Translating it yields CASIRGTVTETQYF.